These 5 T cell receptor beta chains came from one sample sequenced in a study of breast tumors, draining lymph nodes, adjacent tissues (TCRdb year 2016). The method was multiplex PCR. Sequenced using an Illumina HiSeq 2000. TCRdb reprocessed the public reads (quality trimming at Q25 with fastp, clone calling with MiXCR) and kept in-frame beta chains. Rows are unified per CDR3 protein, each entry keeping the most common DNA and genes. For this sample there are approximately 60,000 distinct CDR3 sequences; approximately 62% appear just once. Jointly, the top ten make up roughly 19% of the sample. The sequenced material came from breast tumor tissue. The source is a female donor with breast cancer. Some clones in this sample may be carry-over from other donors' samples.

V usage is TRBV20-1 and J usage is TRBJ2-6, with 10 bases aligning to TRBD1. Unmatched junction bases numbered 5, after V lost 6 bases and J lost 0 bases. The CDR3 runs to 16 residues. Germline CDR1 is DFQATT and CDR2 is SNEGSKA (reference sequence). CDR3 sequence (DNA): TGCAGTGCCCTGGACAGGGGGAGCTCTGGGGCCAACGTCCTGACTTTC. As protein: CSALDRGSSGANVLTF.

The rearrangement links TRBV6-6 to TRBJ1-3, with TRBD1 as a possible D gene (5 bases). The CDR3 is 15 residues long. Germline values: CDR1 MNHNY, CDR2 SVGAGI (reference sequence). V lost 8 bases and J lost 0, with 14 bases in between. CDR3 coding DNA: TGTGCCAGCGCTCAGGGACGGAGCTCTGGAAACACCATATATTTT. Translating it yields CASAQGRSSGNTIYF.

In the case of this clonotype: At one end, the junction sequence differs from germline, possibly due to a read error. CDR3 coding DNA: TGCGCCAGCAGCTTGGGGCACCGGGACAGCTCCTACGAGCAGCGCTTC. Its protein product is CASSLGHRDSSYEQRF. V gene TRBV5-1 combines with J gene TRBJ2-7, with 7 bases that match TRBD1. CDR3 length: 16 residues. Germline CDR1 reads SGHRS; CDR2 reads YFSETQ.

The rearrangement uses TRBV7-2 and TRBJ1-6; TRBD1 might be the D (6 bases). The germline V and J ends were trimmed by 5 bases and 8 bases, with 10 bases remaining between them. The CDR3 covers 13 residues. Germline V gives CDR1 SGHTA, CDR2 FQGNSA. CDR3: CASSKHRDSPLHF. The CDR3 bases are TGTGCCAGCAGCAAACACAGGGATTCACCCCTCCACTTT.

This clonotype was counted ten times or more. The J gene is TRBJ1-1, the V gene TRBV7-8, with no clear D. Germline V gene lookup returns CDR1 SGHVS and CDR2 FQNEAQ. The CDR3 spans 12 residues. Trimming took off 1 base at V and 12 bases at J, with 12 bases between the two ends. The CDR3 region is CASSLEVDVTFF. CDR3 DNA: TGTGCCAGCAGCTTAGAGGTAGACGTTACTTTCTTT.